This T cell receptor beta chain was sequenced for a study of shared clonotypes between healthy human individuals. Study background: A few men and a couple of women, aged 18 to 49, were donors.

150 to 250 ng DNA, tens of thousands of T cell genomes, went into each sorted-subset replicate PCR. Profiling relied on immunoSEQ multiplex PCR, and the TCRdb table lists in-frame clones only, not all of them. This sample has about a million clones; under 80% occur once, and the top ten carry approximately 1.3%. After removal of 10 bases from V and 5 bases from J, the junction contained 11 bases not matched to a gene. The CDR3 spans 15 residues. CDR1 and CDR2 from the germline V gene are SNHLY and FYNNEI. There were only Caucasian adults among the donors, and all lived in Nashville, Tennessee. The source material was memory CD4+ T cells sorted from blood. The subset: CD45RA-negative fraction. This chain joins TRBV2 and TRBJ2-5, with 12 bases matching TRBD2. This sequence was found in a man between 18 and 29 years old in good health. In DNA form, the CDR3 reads TGTGCCACGGCGGGACTAGCGGGCGAGACGGAGACCCAGTACTTC. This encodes CATAGLAGETETQYF.